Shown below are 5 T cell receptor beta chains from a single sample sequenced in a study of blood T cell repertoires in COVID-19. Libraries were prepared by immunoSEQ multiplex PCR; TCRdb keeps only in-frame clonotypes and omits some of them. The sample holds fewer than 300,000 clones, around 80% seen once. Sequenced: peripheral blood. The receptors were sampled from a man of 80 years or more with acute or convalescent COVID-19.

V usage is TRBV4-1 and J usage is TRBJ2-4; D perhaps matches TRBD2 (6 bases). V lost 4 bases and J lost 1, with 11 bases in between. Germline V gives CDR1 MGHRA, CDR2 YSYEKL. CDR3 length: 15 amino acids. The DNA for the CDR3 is TGCGCCAGCAGCCTATGGCGGGGTGCCAAAAACATTCAGTACTTC. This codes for CASSLWRGAKNIQYF.

Here the CDR3 DNA reads TGTGCCAGCAGCTCCAGGGGGCTTGAGGGTAATTCACCCCTCCACTTT. Translating gives CASSSRGLEGNSPLHF. The chain is built from TRBV7-8 and TRBJ1-6; 8 positions match TRBD1. Germline loops: CDR1 SGHVS, CDR2 FQNEAQ. The trim removed 4 bases at V and 6 bases at J, leaving 8 bases unmatched. This CDR3 has 16 residues.

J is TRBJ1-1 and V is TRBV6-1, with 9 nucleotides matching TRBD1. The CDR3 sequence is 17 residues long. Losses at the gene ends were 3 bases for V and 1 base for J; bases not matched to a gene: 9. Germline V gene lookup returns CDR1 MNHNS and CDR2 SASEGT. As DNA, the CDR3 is TGTGCCAGCAGTGAGGGGAACCACAGGGGGCGGAACACTGAAGCTTTCTTT. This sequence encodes CASSEGNHRGRNTEAFF.

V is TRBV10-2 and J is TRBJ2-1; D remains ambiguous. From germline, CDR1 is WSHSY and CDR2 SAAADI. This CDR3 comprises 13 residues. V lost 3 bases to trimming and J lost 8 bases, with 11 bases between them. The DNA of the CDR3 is TGCGCCAGCAGTGATTTGGTAAGCCATGAGCAGTTCTTC. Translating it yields CASSDLVSHEQFF.

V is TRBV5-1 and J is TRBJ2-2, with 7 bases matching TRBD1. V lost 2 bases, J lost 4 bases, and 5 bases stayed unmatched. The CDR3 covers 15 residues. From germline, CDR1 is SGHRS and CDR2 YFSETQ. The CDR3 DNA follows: TGCGCCAGCAGCTTACAGGGGTTAACCACCGGGGAGCTGTTTTTT. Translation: CASSLQGLTTGELFF.